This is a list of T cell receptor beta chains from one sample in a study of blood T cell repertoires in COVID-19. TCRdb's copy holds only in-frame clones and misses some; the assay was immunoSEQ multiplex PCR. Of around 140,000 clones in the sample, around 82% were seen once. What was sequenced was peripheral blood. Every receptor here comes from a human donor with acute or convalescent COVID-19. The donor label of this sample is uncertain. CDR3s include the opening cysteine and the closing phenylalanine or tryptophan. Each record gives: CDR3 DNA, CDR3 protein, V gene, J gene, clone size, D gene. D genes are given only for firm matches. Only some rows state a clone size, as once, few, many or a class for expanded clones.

CDR3nt: TGTGCCAGTAGTCCTCGCCTTTACGGGGTGAACACTGAAGCTTTCTTT
CDR3aa: CASSPRLYGVNTEAFF
v_gene: TRBV19
j_gene: TRBJ1-1
abundance: NA
d_gene: NA

CDR3nt: TGCGCCAGCAGCCAAGCCTTAAACAGGGGAAACGCAGATACGCAGTATTTT
CDR3aa: CASSQALNRGNADTQYF
v_gene: TRBV4-3
j_gene: TRBJ2-3
abundance: NA
d_gene: TRBD1

CDR3nt: TGCAGCGTTTATTTTAATTCTGGCTACACCTTC
CDR3aa: CSVYFNSGYTF
v_gene: TRBV29-1
j_gene: TRBJ1-2
abundance: NA
d_gene: NA

CDR3nt: TGTGCCAGCAGTTACTCTGAGACAGGGCATTCACCCCTCCACTTT
CDR3aa: CASSYSETGHSPLHF
v_gene: TRBV6-5
j_gene: TRBJ1-6
abundance: NA
d_gene: TRBD1

CDR3nt: TGTGCCAGCAGTCGACAGGGGGCAGATACGCAGTATTTT
CDR3aa: CASSRQGADTQYF
v_gene: TRBV3-1/TRBV3-2
j_gene: TRBJ2-3
abundance: NA
d_gene: TRBD1

CDR3nt: TGTGCCAGCAGTTTTCAGGGGGTTCAGCCCCAGCATTTT
CDR3aa: CASSFQGVQPQHF
v_gene: TRBV12-3/TRBV12-4
j_gene: TRBJ1-5
abundance: NA
d_gene: TRBD1

CDR3nt: TGTGCCAGCAGCTTGGTACAGGGGGCGAATTCACCCCTCCACTTT
CDR3aa: CASSLVQGANSPLHF
v_gene: TRBV7-2
j_gene: TRBJ1-6
abundance: NA
d_gene: TRBD1

CDR3nt: TGCGCCAGCAGCCAACTTGGAGGGAGCACAGATACGCAGTATTTT
CDR3aa: CASSQLGGSTDTQYF
v_gene: TRBV5-1
j_gene: TRBJ2-3
abundance: NA
d_gene: NA

CDR3nt: TGTGCCAGTAGTCTCAGACAGACAATTCTTAGCAATCAGCCCCAGCATTTT
CDR3aa: CASSLRQTILSNQPQHF
v_gene: TRBV19
j_gene: TRBJ1-5
abundance: once
d_gene: NA

CDR3nt: TGTGCCAGCTCACCGAGAGGGACGGGGGACTATGGCTACACCTTC
CDR3aa: CASSPRGTGDYGYTF
v_gene: TRBV18
j_gene: TRBJ1-2
abundance: NA
d_gene: NA

CDR3nt: TGTGCCAGCAATCACCCCGTCCCAGGGGGCGCGGAAGCTTTCTTT
CDR3aa: CASNHPVPGGAEAFF
v_gene: TRBV6-5
j_gene: TRBJ1-1
abundance: NA
d_gene: TRBD1

CDR3nt: TGTGCCAGCAGTTACTCGGCAGGGGCTATAGCCAAAAACATTCAGTACTTC
CDR3aa: CASSYSAGAIAKNIQYF
v_gene: TRBV6-2/TRBV6-3
j_gene: TRBJ2-4
abundance: NA
d_gene: NA

CDR3nt: TGTGCCAGCAGCCCACCCCTAGCGGGGGCCCTCTCCTACAATGAGCAGTTCTTC
CDR3aa: CASSPPLAGALSYNEQFF
v_gene: TRBV7-8
j_gene: TRBJ2-1
abundance: NA
d_gene: TRBD2

CDR3nt: TGCGCCAGCACGGGGCAGGGAGGAGAAAAACTGTTTTTT
CDR3aa: CASTGQGGEKLFF
v_gene: TRBV5-1
j_gene: TRBJ1-4
abundance: NA
d_gene: NA

CDR3nt: TGTGCCAGCAGGAGAAACGACAGGAACTATGGCTACACCTTC
CDR3aa: CASRRNDRNYGYTF
v_gene: TRBV6-6
j_gene: TRBJ1-2
abundance: NA
d_gene: NA

CDR3nt: TGTGCCAGCAGTGAGTGGGGGACAGGGGGCATAAGGAGCAATCAGCCCCAGCATTTT
CDR3aa: CASSEWGTGGIRSNQPQHF
v_gene: TRBV6-1
j_gene: TRBJ1-5
abundance: NA
d_gene: TRBD1

CDR3nt: TGTGCCAGCAGCCAAGAAGGGACAGGGGGTTCGAACTATGGCTACACCTTC
CDR3aa: CASSQEGTGGSNYGYTF
v_gene: TRBV4-2
j_gene: TRBJ1-2
abundance: NA
d_gene: TRBD1

CDR3nt: TGTGCCAGCAGTTACGAGCTCTATGGCTACACCTTC
CDR3aa: CASSYELYGYTF
v_gene: TRBV6-5
j_gene: TRBJ1-2
abundance: NA
d_gene: NA

CDR3nt: TGTGCCAGTAAGGACAGGGACTATGGCTACACCTTC
CDR3aa: CASKDRDYGYTF
v_gene: TRBV19
j_gene: TRBJ1-2
abundance: NA
d_gene: TRBD1

CDR3nt: TGTGCCAGCAGCCACTCAGTCAAATTGGCAACTAATGAAAAACTGTTTTTT
CDR3aa: CASSHSVKLATNEKLFF
v_gene: TRBV4-2
j_gene: TRBJ1-4
abundance: NA
d_gene: NA

CDR3nt: TGCGCCAGCAGCCAAGACTGGGGGGTTTTGAACACTGAAGCTTTCTTT
CDR3aa: CASSQDWGVLNTEAFF
v_gene: TRBV4-1
j_gene: TRBJ1-1
abundance: NA
d_gene: NA

CDR3nt: TGTGCCAGCAGCTTGTCTGCGGGGATCACAGATACGCAGTATTTT
CDR3aa: CASSLSAGITDTQYF
v_gene: TRBV5-4
j_gene: TRBJ2-3
abundance: NA
d_gene: NA

CDR3nt: TGTGCCACCAGCAGAACAGGGGAAGCGAACACCATATATTTT
CDR3aa: CATSRTGEANTIYF
v_gene: TRBV15
j_gene: TRBJ1-3
abundance: many
d_gene: TRBD1

CDR3nt: TGTGCCAGCAGTGAGTCGGGACAGGGCCCGGGTTCACCCCTCCACTTT
CDR3aa: CASSESGQGPGSPLHF
v_gene: TRBV6-1
j_gene: TRBJ1-6
abundance: once
d_gene: TRBD1

CDR3nt: TGTGCCAGCAGCCAGGAGGGAAACTGGGGAAACACCATATATTTT
CDR3aa: CASSQEGNWGNTIYF
v_gene: TRBV9
j_gene: TRBJ1-3
abundance: NA
d_gene: NA

CDR3nt: TGTGCCAGTAGTATCTCGGGAGGCGAGGAAAAACTGTTTTTT
CDR3aa: CASSISGGEEKLFF
v_gene: TRBV19
j_gene: TRBJ1-4
abundance: NA
d_gene: NA

CDR3nt: TGTGCCAGCAGCTCACAGCCCTCTGTGTCTTTCTTT
CDR3aa: CASSSQPSVSFF
v_gene: TRBV7-9
j_gene: TRBJ1-1
abundance: NA
d_gene: NA